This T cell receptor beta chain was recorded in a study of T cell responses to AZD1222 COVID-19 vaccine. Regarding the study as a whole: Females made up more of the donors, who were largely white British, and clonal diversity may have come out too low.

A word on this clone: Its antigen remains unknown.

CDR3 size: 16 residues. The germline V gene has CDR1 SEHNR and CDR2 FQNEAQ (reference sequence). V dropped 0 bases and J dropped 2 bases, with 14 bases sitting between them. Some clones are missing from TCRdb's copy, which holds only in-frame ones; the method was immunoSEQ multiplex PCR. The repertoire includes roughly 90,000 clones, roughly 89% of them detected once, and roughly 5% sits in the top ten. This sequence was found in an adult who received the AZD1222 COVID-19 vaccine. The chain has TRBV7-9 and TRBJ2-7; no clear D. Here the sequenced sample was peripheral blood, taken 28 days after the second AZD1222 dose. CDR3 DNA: TGTGCCAGCAGCTTAGCCCCATTCAAGGCAACCTACGAGCAGTACTTC. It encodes CASSLAPFKATYEQYF.